These 9 T cell receptor beta chains were sequenced from one sample in a study of shared clonotypes between healthy human individuals. Here immunoSEQ multiplex PCR was the method, and the copy in TCRdb shows in-frame clones only, minus some. Among around 2.5 million clones listed, more than 85% were seen once. Sequenced: naive CD4+ T cells from PBMCs. Noted subset: CD45RA+ positively selected. These receptors were taken from a man aged 18 to 30 in good health. Some clones in this sample may be carry-over from other donors' samples.

V and J are TRBV9 and TRBJ1-1, with no clear D. V was cut by 0 bases and J by 6 bases, with 9 bases left in between. Per the germline V gene, CDR1 is SGDLS and CDR2 is YYNGEE. The CDR3 runs to 13 residues. The CDR3 region has the DNA TGTGCCAGCAGCGTAGGTCAAAAGTCTGAAGCTTTCTTT. It specifies CASSVGQKSEAFF.

V gene TRBV28 combines with J gene TRBJ2-5; weak D call: TRBD1 (6 bases). In germline, CDR1 is MDHEN, CDR2 SYDVKM. V shed 6 bases and J shed 4 bases, with 21 bases lying between them. There are 16 residues in the CDR3. The CDR3 region has the DNA TGTGCCAGCAGACCCTCGGGTTGGGGGCTGGGAGAGACCCAGTACTTC. This codes for CASRPSGWGLGETQYF.

The DNA for the CDR3 is TGTGCCAGCAGCTACCGCGACCTGAACACCGGGGAGCTGTTTTTT. This encodes CASSYRDLNTGELFF. This rearrangement joins TRBV6-1 to TRBJ2-2; D unclear. Trimming pared 6 bases from V and 1 base from J, leaving 12 bases between. Germline CDR1 MNHNS, CDR2 SASEGT. The CDR3 sequence is 15 residues long.

J is TRBJ1-2 and V is TRBV19, with D perhaps TRBD1 (5 bases). The CDR3 contains 15 residues. V lost 4 bases and J 0 bases, leaving 12 bases between the germline ends. Germline V lookup: CDR1 LNHDA, CDR2 SQIVND (reference sequence). The CDR3 nucleotides read TGTGCCAGTAGTAGGGGGGAACCTACTAACTATGGCTACACCTTC. Translation gives CASSRGEPTNYGYTF.

CDR3 in amino acids: CASSQFGSSQETQYF. CDR3 DNA: TGCGCCAGCAGCCAATTCGGCAGCTCCCAAGAGACCCAGTACTTC. V is TRBV4-3 and J is TRBJ2-5; D not resolved. Trimming took off 2 bases at V and 1 base at J, with 11 bases between the two ends. The CDR3 runs 15 residues. Germline CDR1 LGHNA, CDR2 YSLEER.

The chain combines TRBV29-1 with TRBJ2-7; D is undetermined. The CDR3 has 12 amino acids. CDR1 and CDR2 (germline): SQVTM, ANQGSEA. The V and J ends lost 7 bases and 7 bases respectively, with 17 bases between them. The DNA for the CDR3 is TGCAGCGGCACCACTTGGGGTACGGAGCAGTACTTC. It encodes CSGTTWGTEQYF.

The V gene is TRBV5-1, the J gene TRBJ1-6; D is undetermined. The CDR3 sequence is 12 residues long. Germline CDR1 SGHRS, CDR2 YFSETQ. Trimming stripped 4 bases from V and 10 bases from J, with 9 bases between. In nucleotides, the CDR3 is TGCGCCAGCAGCAGGGAAGGATCACCCCTCCACTTT. Translation gives CASSREGSPLHF.

The chain is built from TRBV6-5 and TRBJ2-1; D ambiguous. Germline assignment: CDR1 MNHEY and CDR2 SVGAGI. The CDR3 has 16 amino acids. V shed 0 bases and J shed 10 bases, with 19 bases lying between them. The CDR3, as DNA: TGTGCCAGCAGTTACTCCCTGGCCGGTAATATGAGGGAGCAGTTCTTC. It encodes CASSYSLAGNMREQFF.

The rearrangement joins TRBV21-1 to TRBJ1-2. TRBV21-1 is an annotated pseudogene. The CDR3 contains 12 residues. Here the CDR3 DNA reads TGTGCCCGATCTACGGGTAATGATGGCTACACCTTC. It is translated as CARSTGNDGYTF.